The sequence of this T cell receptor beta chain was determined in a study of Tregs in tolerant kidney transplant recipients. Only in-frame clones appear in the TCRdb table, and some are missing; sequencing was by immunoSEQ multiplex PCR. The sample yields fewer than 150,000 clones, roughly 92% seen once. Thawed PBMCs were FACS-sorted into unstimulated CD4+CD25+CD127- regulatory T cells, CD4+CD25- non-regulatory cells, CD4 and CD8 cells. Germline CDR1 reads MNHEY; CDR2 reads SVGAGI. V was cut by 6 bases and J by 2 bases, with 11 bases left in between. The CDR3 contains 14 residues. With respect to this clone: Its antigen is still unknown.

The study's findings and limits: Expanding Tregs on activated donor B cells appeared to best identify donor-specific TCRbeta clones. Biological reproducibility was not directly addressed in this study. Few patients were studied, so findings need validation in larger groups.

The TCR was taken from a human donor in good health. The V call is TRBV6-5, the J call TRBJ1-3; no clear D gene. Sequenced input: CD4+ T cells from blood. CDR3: CASSQRRAGNTIYF. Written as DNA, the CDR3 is TGTGCCAGCAGCCAGCGGAGGGCTGGAAACACCATATATTTT.